Included here is one T cell receptor (beta chain) sequence, with context. These data come from a study of early stage breast cancer tumors. The protocol was immunoSEQ multiplex PCR, while the TCRdb copy is restricted to in-frame clones and leaves out a portion. The sample has some 75,000 clones, more than 65% seen once. CDR1 is MDHEN, CDR2 SYDVKM, per germline. Trimming removed 5 bases from V and 6 bases from J; junction bases left unmatched: 5. The CDR3 runs 14 residues. Input material: blood. The TCR originated in a person aged 55 to 75 with breast cancer. The chain joins TRBV28 to TRBJ2-7; 12 bases fit TRBD2. DNA for the CDR3: TGTGCCAGCAGTCCCGGACTAGCGGGACCCGAGCAGTACTTC. Encoded protein: CASSPGLAGPEQYF.